This TCR beta chain was retrieved from a study of T cells after yellow fever vaccination (dated by TCRdb to the late 2010s). Some background on the complete study: The SMART-Seq v4 Ultra Low Input RNA kit was used to prepare libraries from fractions with low cell numbers. Two healthy male donors, one aged 18 to 29 and one aged 30 to 40 years, were included in the cohort. Blood was collected at multiple timepoints before and after primary and secondary immunization, and bulk PBMC replicates and cell subsets were isolated. To follow T-cell clones before and after both primary and booster YFV17D yellow fever vaccination, bulk TCR alpha and beta repertoires underwent longitudinal sequencing. Broader findings and caveats from the paper: A small share of clonotypes occurred in both CD4 and CD8 compartments, likely arising from convergent recombination. Compared with the primary T-cell response, the secondary T-cell response was weaker but faster, peaking on day 5 rather than day 15. Because the study included only a couple of donors, the extent to which the findings can be generalized is limited. FACS-sorted repertoires could contain abundant contaminating clonotypes from the bulk population, so computational filtering was required. After the booster, most of the clones that had expanded following primary vaccination were detected again (approximately 95% of CD4 and around 90% of CD8), which suggests that memory was broadly maintained.

TCR cDNA was synthesized by 5'RACE template switching, through which a universal primer site and unique molecular identifiers were introduced. Priming of cDNA synthesis was performed from both the TCR alpha and TCR beta constant segments. Two PCR steps were used to amplify libraries, with sample barcodes and sequencing adapters being added in the second step. Sequencing of the libraries was done on either Illumina HiSeq 2500 (2x100 bp) or NovaSeq (2x150 bp). Concerning the study's data processing: MIGEC was used to demultiplex reads and collapse the reads into UMI consensus sequences, and MiXCR was used for V(D)J alignment. Vaccine-responding clonotypes were identified with edgeR using replicate PBMC samples, with FDR below 0.01 and a log2 fold change above 5 up to day 15 being required. Bulk clonotypes were assigned CD4 or CD8 identity according to which sequenced CD4 or CD8 repertoire held them at higher abundance. The raw public reads went through TCRdb reprocessing: fastp at Q25, MiXCR clone calling, in-frame beta chains kept. Merged by CDR3 protein, the rows form single entries marked with the most common genes and DNA. TCRdb's processing, not the authors' own work, is the source of the V and J calls. The sample records around 350,000 distinct CDR3 sequences, 6% to 8% of which are singletons. The ten largest clones represent 15% of the sample.

Via the germline V gene, CDR1 is KGHSH and CDR2 LQKENI. Cut back by 1 base and 6 bases, the V and J ends lie 13 bases apart. The CDR3 covers 15 residues, taking in both the cysteine and the phenylalanine. The CDR3 DNA has 45 bases and is translated from base 1. About this clonotype itself: Its antigen target is currently unknown. No much larger clonotype is one base removed from it; base qualities were not supplied.

The sample's treatment or condition label is to be understood as: live attenuated yellow fever vaccine strain. At each blood-draw timepoint, two biological replicates of bulk PBMCs were obtained. A standard Ficoll-Paque protocol was used to isolate PBMCs from peripheral blood. TriZol was used to extract RNA from bulk PBMCs, from CD4 and CD8 fractions, and from dextramer-positive and dextramer-negative fractions. The input for sequencing was PBMCs, taken 5 days after the yellow fever booster vaccination. The clonotype originates from a man aged 25 to 45 who received the YFV17D yellow fever vaccine. Here the chain combines TRBV18 and TRBJ1-5; the D gene lacks a confident call. The sequenced DNA: TGTGCCAGCTCACCACGCGGCGGTAGTACTCAGCCCCAGCATTTT. It specifies CASSPRGGSTQPQHF. Joined to the reference TRBV18 and TRBJ1-5 proteins, this CDR3 gives the full variable domain: NAGVMQNPRHLVRRRGQEARLRCSPMKGHSHVYWYRQLPEEGLKFMVYLQKENIIDESGMPKERFSAEFPKEGPSILRIQQVVRGDSAAYFCASSPRGGSTQPQHFGDGTRLSIL.